The 31 T cell receptor beta chains listed next were all sequenced from one sample in a study of radiation and T cells in renal cell carcinoma. Treatment denoted: 15 Gy SBRT to primary tumor, nephrectomy 4 weeks later. Profiled with immunoSEQ multiplex PCR; TCRdb holds only in-frame clones, not every one. This table has about 20,000 clones, just over 60% appearing once. This material consisted of tumor tissue, taken from a patient whose treatment included radiotherapy and nephrectomy. These receptor sequences come from a woman aged 70-85 years with renal cell carcinoma.

The chain combines TRBV9 with TRBJ1-2; unclear D gene. There are 17 residues in the CDR3. Germline lookup yields CDR1 SGDLS and CDR2 YYNGEE. V was shortened by 0 bases and J by 5 bases, with 20 bases between the two germline ends. CDR3 sequence: CASSVGTAERTQYGYTF. The CDR3 coding sequence is TGTGCCAGCAGCGTAGGGACTGCGGAACGTACCCAATATGGCTACACCTTC.

The chain couples TRBV19 to TRBJ2-1, with no clear D. Germline CDR1 reads LNHDA; CDR2 reads SQIVND (reference sequence). Trimming took 4 bases from V and 7 from J, leaving 8 bases between them. This CDR3 is 12 amino acids long. CDR3 sequence (DNA): TGTGCCAGTAGTACTCGTTTTAATGAGCAGTTCTTC. Translating it yields CASSTRFNEQFF.

This chain uses TRBV5-4 with TRBJ2-2; D tentatively fits TRBD1 or TRBD2 (5 bases each). The CDR3 is 15 amino acids. Germline-derived CDR1 and CDR2 are SGHNT and YYREEE (reference sequence). V lost 4 bases and J lost 3, with 13 bases in between. CDR3 bases: TGTGCCAGCAGCGCAACAGGCGGGTACACCGGGGAGCTGTTTTTT. Translation gives CASSATGGYTGELFF.

This clone appeared a few times. V usage is TRBV2 and J usage is TRBJ2-7; D not certain. The CDR3 length is 12 residues. Germline lookup yields CDR1 SNHLY and CDR2 FYNNEI. V was pared by 1 base and J by 3 bases, with 4 bases between. The CDR3 nucleotides are TGTGCCAGCAGTGAAGAGAGCTACGAGCAGTACTTC. It specifies CASSEESYEQYF.

This clone was observed a few times. The gene calls are TRBV6-5 and TRBJ1-2, with 8 bases matching TRBD1. This CDR3 is built from 13 residues. V shed 6 bases, J shed 6 bases, and the junction held 6 bases outside the gene matches. From germline, CDR1 is MNHEY and CDR2 SVGAGI. CDR3 in amino acids: CASSSEQGDGYTF. The CDR3 DNA reads TGTGCCAGCAGCTCGGAACAGGGGGATGGCTACACCTTC.

The sample holds a few counts of this clone. This rearrangement joins TRBV7-8 to TRBJ1-6, with D tentatively TRBD1 (5 bases). From germline, CDR1 is SGHVS and CDR2 FQNEAQ. Between the trimmed V and J ends, which lost 5 bases and 0 bases, there was a span of 5 bases. This CDR3 has 14 residues. DNA of the CDR3: TGTGCCAGCAGCGACAGCTCCTATAATTCACCCCTCCACTTT. It yields the protein CASSDSSYNSPLHF.

The rearrangement links TRBV6-1 to TRBJ2-7; possible D gene TRBD1, 6 bases. Per germline, CDR1 MNHNS and CDR2 SASEGT. Deletions cut 4 bases from V and 6 bases from J, with 13 bases between. The CDR3 totals 13 residues. The CDR3 DNA reads as TGTGCCAGCAGTGCGAGACAGGACTCCGAGCAGTACTTC. It codes for CASSARQDSEQYF.

The genes are TRBV5-4 and TRBJ1-2, with 9 bases fitting TRBD1. The V gene end was trimmed by 7 bases and the J gene end by 2 bases; junction bases not matched to a gene: 6. The germline V gene encodes CDR1 SGHNT and CDR2 YYREEE (reference sequence). The CDR3 has 14 residues. The CDR3 DNA sequence: TGTGCCAGCGGCCCCGGACAGGGGAACTATGGCTACACCTTC. Protein product: CASGPGQGNYGYTF. The full variable domain, rest sourced from reference TRBV5-4 and TRBJ1-2, is ETGVTQSPTHLIKTRGQQVTLRCSSQSGHNTVSWYQQALGQGPQFIFQYYREEENGRGNFPPRFSGLQFPNYSSELNVNALELDDSALYLCASGPGQGNYGYTFGSGTRLTVV.

J is TRBJ1-2 and V is TRBV7-2; D is undetermined. V gave up 2 bases and J gave up 1 base, with 17 bases separating them. Germline V CDR1 and CDR2: SGHTA, FQGNSA. This CDR3 is 17 amino acids long. CDR3 sequence (DNA): TGTGCCAGCAGCTTATCCGGGCCCGCCAAGAATAACTATGGCTACACCTTC. It is translated as CASSLSGPAKNNYGYTF. Drawing the rest from reference TRBV7-2 and TRBJ1-2, the complete variable domain is GAGVSQSPSNKVTEKGKDVELRCDPISGHTALYWYRQSLGQGLEFLIYFQGNSAPDKSGLPSDRFSAERTGGSVSTLTIQRTQQEDSAVYLCASSLSGPAKNNYGYTFGSGTRLTVV.

The chain uses TRBV7-8 and TRBJ2-2; no firm D call. V lost 1 base and J 7 bases, leaving 7 bases between the germline ends. CDR1 and CDR2 from the germline V gene are SGHVS and FQNEAQ. The length of the CDR3 is 13 residues. The chain's CDR3 is CASSLVDGGELFF. The DNA for the CDR3 is TGTGCCAGCAGCTTAGTGGACGGCGGGGAGCTGTTTTTT.

CDR3 bases: TGTGCCAGCAGTCAAGGGGGTAGCAATCAGCCCCAGCATTTT. Protein: CASSQGGSNQPQHF. V usage is TRBV27 and J usage is TRBJ1-5, with a weak D call TRBD1 (6 bases). With 5 bases removed from V and 0 bases from J, the gap between germline ends came to 8 bases. There are 14 residues in the CDR3. Germline V gene sequence: CDR1 MNHEY, CDR2 SMNVEV (reference sequence).

The chain recombines TRBV11-3 with TRBJ1-3, with unresolved D. With 5 bases removed from V and 2 bases from J, the gap between germline ends came to 13 bases. The germline gives CDR1 SGHNT, CDR2 YENEEA. The CDR3 is 15 amino acids. The CDR3 here is CASSPDPRAGNTIYF. The CDR3 DNA sequence: TGTGCCAGCAGCCCAGATCCTAGGGCTGGAAACACCATATATTTT.

This chain uses TRBV5-1 with TRBJ2-7; weak D call: TRBD1 (5 bases). Germline V gene lookup returns CDR1 SGHRS and CDR2 YFSETQ. The V end was cut by 1 base, the J end by 2 bases, with 13 bases between. CDR3 length equals 15 residues. The CDR3: CASSLLGAPPYEQYF. The CDR3 coding sequence is TGCGCCAGCAGCTTGTTAGGGGCCCCTCCCTACGAGCAGTACTTC.

The V and J genes are TRBV7-9 and TRBJ2-3, with no clear D. The CDR3 spans 15 residues. Deletions cut 0 bases from V and 2 bases from J, with 9 bases between. CDR1 and CDR2 from the germline V gene are SEHNR and FQNEAQ (reference sequence). For the CDR3, the DNA is TGTGCCAGCAGCTTAGCGTTAAGACCCACAGATACGCAGTATTTT. Its protein product is CASSLALRPTDTQYF.

The J gene is TRBJ1-1, the V gene TRBV7-8; D is possibly TRBD1 (6 bases). The CDR3 spans 14 residues. Germline V lookup: CDR1 SGHVS, CDR2 FQNEAQ. Trimming pared 3 bases from V and 3 bases from J, leaving 11 bases between. CDR3 in DNA: TGTGCCAGCAGCTTGTTCTACAGGGACACTGAAGCTTTCTTT. It translates to CASSLFYRDTEAFF.

This clone was found once. J is TRBJ1-1 and V is TRBV7-8; D unresolved. CDR1 is SGHVS and CDR2 is FQNEAQ in the germline V gene. The CDR3 is 14 residues long. V was clipped by 0 bases and J by 10 bases, with 15 bases between them. CDR3 loop: CASSLARLGSAAFF. The DNA of the CDR3 is TGTGCCAGCAGCTTAGCGCGACTGGGGTCGGCAGCTTTCTTT.

The genes are TRBV27 and TRBJ1-1, with 9 positions matching TRBD1. V shed 0 bases, J shed 6 bases, and the junction held 8 bases outside the gene matches. The CDR3 totals 16 residues. Germline V lookup: CDR1 MNHEY, CDR2 SMNVEV (reference sequence). The CDR3 coding sequence is TGTGCCAGCAGTTTATCGTTCAGACAGGGGGAGGCTGAAGCTTTCTTT. As protein: CASSLSFRQGEAEAFF.

This clone showed up just once. J is TRBJ1-2 and V is TRBV5-6, with TRBD1 matching 10 bases. Trimming cost V 4 bases and J 7 bases; bases outside gene matches: 16. Germline CDR1 reads SGHDT; CDR2 reads YYEEEE. The CDR3 sequence is 17 residues long. The CDR3 DNA sequence: TGTGCCAGCAGCAAGACCGGGACAGGGGTCGGGGGATCTGGCTACACCTTC. Translating gives CASSKTGTGVGGSGYTF. The whole variable domain, filled in from reference TRBV5-6 and TRBJ1-2, reads DAGVTQSPTHLIKTRGQQVTLRCSPKSGHDTVSWYQQALGQGPQFIFQYYEEEERQRGNFPDRFSGHQFPNYSSELNVNALLLGDSALYLCASSKTGTGVGGSGYTFGSGTRLTVV.

The sample holds a few counts of this clone. The chain recombines TRBV7-2 with TRBJ1-2; 7 positions match TRBD1. The CDR3 is made up of 14 amino acids. Germline V CDR1 and CDR2: SGHTA, FQGNSA. J lost 0 bases, V lost 7 bases, and 5 bases had no gene match. The CDR3: CASTGQQANYGYTF. CDR3 DNA sequence: TGTGCCAGCACGGGACAGCAAGCTAACTATGGCTACACCTTC.

The chain uses TRBV7-8 and TRBJ2-2; TRBD2 aligns across 7 bases. This CDR3 has 15 amino acids. The J segment lost 5 bases and the V segment lost 1 base, leaving 4 bases of the junction unmatched. Germline assignment: CDR1 SGHVS and CDR2 FQNEAQ. This chain's CDR3 is CASSLVGGYTGELFF. For the CDR3, the DNA is TGTGCCAGCAGCTTAGTGGGGGGGTATACCGGGGAGCTGTTTTTT. Complete variable domain (other parts from reference TRBV7-8 and TRBJ2-2): GAGVSQSPRYKVAKRGQDVALRCDPISGHVSLFWYQQALGQGPEFLTYFQNEAQLDKSGLPSDRFFAERPEGSVSTLKIQRTQQEDSAVYLCASSLVGGYTGELFFGEGSRLTVL.

This chain links TRBV7-2 with TRBJ2-6; tentatively, D is TRBD1 (6 bases). The CDR3 contains 15 residues. Germline-derived CDR1 and CDR2 are SGHTA and FQGNSA. Trimming took off 1 base at V and 2 bases at J, with 6 bases between the two ends. CDR3 region: CASSLEGAGANVLTF. Written as DNA, the CDR3 is TGTGCCAGCAGCTTAGAGGGGGCTGGGGCCAACGTCCTGACTTTC.

J is TRBJ1-1 and V is TRBV28; D not certain. Trimming cost V 7 bases and J 4 bases, with 16 bases left between them. From germline, CDR1 is MDHEN and CDR2 SYDVKM. The CDR3 totals 14 residues. The DNA of the CDR3 is TGTGCCAGCAATGAGGACTTTCCTGGCACTGAAGCTTTCTTT. Its protein is CASNEDFPGTEAFF.

This clone was found a few times. The J gene is TRBJ2-1, the V gene TRBV4-3, with D maybe TRBD1 (5 bases). The V end was cut by 1 base, the J end by 0 bases, with 10 bases between. This CDR3 contains 16 residues. CDR1 and CDR2 (germline): LGHNA, YSLEER. The DNA for the CDR3 is TGCGCCAGCAGCCAAGGACAGCTCCTCTCCTACAATGAGCAGTTCTTC. This sequence encodes CASSQGQLLSYNEQFF.

This clone was counted a few times. The chain links TRBV29-1 to TRBJ2-5; 9 nucleotides align to TRBD1. This CDR3 is built from 14 residues. With 4 bases clipped from V and 0 bases from J, the junction kept 3 bases outside the gene matches. The V gene's germline CDR1 is SQVTM and CDR2 ANQGSEA. The CDR3 nucleotides are TGCAGCGTTGTGGACAGGGGTTACCAAGAGACCCAGTACTTC. The encoded protein is CSVVDRGYQETQYF. The full variable domain, completed using reference TRBV29-1 and TRBJ2-5, is SAVISQKPSRDICQRGTSLTIQCQVDSQVTMMFWYRQQPGQSLTLIATANQGSEATYESGFVIDKFPISRPNLTFSTLTVSNMSPEDSSIYLCSVVDRGYQETQYFGPGTRLLVL.

This clone was counted a few times. The chain couples TRBV5-6 to TRBJ1-2; D not resolved. Germline V gene lookup returns CDR1 SGHDT and CDR2 YYEEEE. Deletions cut 5 bases from V and 0 bases from J, with 5 bases between. The CDR3 is 12 residues long. CDR3 coding DNA: TGTGCCAGCAGTAGAGCTAACTATGGCTACACCTTC. Its translation is CASSRANYGYTF.

This clone was detected once. The V gene is TRBV14, the J gene TRBJ2-2; 7 bases are shared with TRBD2. Trimming at V came to 4 bases and at J to 1 base, leaving 6 bases not matched to a gene. This CDR3 contains 16 residues. CDR1 and CDR2 (germline): SGHDN, FVKESK. The CDR3 protein is CASSLMTSLNTGELFF. The DNA for the CDR3 is TGTGCCAGCAGCCTAATGACTAGCTTGAACACCGGGGAGCTGTTTTTT.

The V call is TRBV6-5, the J call TRBJ1-1, with a possible D match to TRBD1 (6 bases). V lost 1 base and J lost 6, with 15 bases in between. Germline values: CDR1 MNHEY, CDR2 SVGAGI. The CDR3 spans 15 residues. CDR3 bases: TGTGCCAGCAGTTACTTACGACAGGACCCCGCTGAAGCTTTCTTT. This sequence encodes CASSYLRQDPAEAFF.

The CDR3 sequence is CASSLGRTGNTIYF. As DNA, the CDR3 is TGTGCCAGCAGTTTGGGCCGCACTGGAAACACCATATATTTT. V usage is TRBV28 and J usage is TRBJ1-3; D not certain. CDR1 and CDR2 from the germline V gene are MDHEN and SYDVKM. This CDR3 contains 14 residues. V was trimmed by 3 bases and J by 2 bases, leaving 8 bases between them.

V is TRBV6-6 and J is TRBJ2-3; D is uncertain. Trimming took 10 bases from V and 1 from J, leaving 9 bases between them. The germline V gene has CDR1 MNHNY and CDR2 SVGAGI (reference sequence). The CDR3 spans 12 residues. The CDR3 sequence is CATERGTDTQYF. For the CDR3, the DNA is TGTGCCACCGAACGGGGCACAGATACGCAGTATTTT.

The chain couples TRBV5-6 to TRBJ1-2, with D tentatively TRBD1 (6 bases). Trimming pared 4 bases from V and 0 bases from J, leaving 13 bases between. Germline V gene lookup returns CDR1 SGHDT and CDR2 YYEEEE. This CDR3 has 15 amino acids. The CDR3, as DNA: TGTGCCAGCAGCCCTACAGGGCCCTCTAACTATGGCTACACCTTC. It translates to CASSPTGPSNYGYTF.

The V gene is TRBV19, the J gene TRBJ1-6, with TRBD1 as a possible D gene (5 bases). The CDR3 runs to 16 residues. Germline assignment: CDR1 LNHDA and CDR2 SQIVND (reference sequence). V shed 4 bases and J shed 6 bases, with 16 bases lying between them. The CDR3 loop is CASSKLSGGGNSPLHF. The CDR3 coding sequence is TGTGCCAGTAGTAAGCTGTCCGGCGGGGGTAATTCACCCCTCCACTTT.